The sequence of this T cell receptor (beta chain) was determined in a study of T-cell memory formation after mild COVID-19. TCRdb reprocessed the 5' RACE reads with MiXCR, giving one entry per CDR3 protein. This sample has about 130,000 distinct CDR3 sequences; roughly 15% occur once, and the top ten carry more than 11%. Only a few counts were recorded for this clonotype. Germline CDR1 and CDR2: MNHEY and SVGAGI. Germline trimming cut 3 bases from V and 0 bases from J; bases unmatched to any gene: 6. The CDR3 length is 17 residues. The receptor was isolated from an adult woman who had mild COVID-19 (a few samples of this study predate the infection). Cell type and time point are not known. The V and J genes are TRBV6-5 and TRBJ2-7, with TRBD2 matching 12 bases. Sequenced material: PBMCs or a T cell subset sorted from them (not recorded which). The CDR3 DNA reads TGTGCCAGCAGTTATCTAGCGGGAGGGCCTCGCTCCTACGAGCAGTACTTC. As protein: CASSYLAGGPRSYEQYF.